This TCR beta chain comes out of a study of cytomegalovirus exposure and HLA in healthy donors. Looking at the study overall: Researchers found that around 80% of fewer than 450 genotyped donors fell within the Caucasian-associated ancestry cluster.

PCR used 60 Vbeta primers and 13 Jbeta primers. Sequencing used immunoSEQ multiplex PCR; TCRdb keeps in-frame clones, though not all of them. This sample's table reports 60,000 or so clones. CDR3 length equals 12 residues. J lost 6 bases, V lost 8 bases, and 1 base had no gene match. CDR1 and CDR2 (germline): MNHEY, SMNVEV (reference sequence). Donors had nominal health at sampling but likely had unrecorded immune exposures. The genes are TRBV27 and TRBJ1-5, with TRBD1 matching 10 bases. What was sequenced was PBMCs. This TCR was recovered from a man in his fifties or sixties in good health and CMV-seropositive. The CDR3 DNA follows: TGTGCCAGCCGGACAGGGGGTCAGCCCCAGCATTTT. Residues: CASRTGGQPQHF.